The present entry profiles one T cell receptor (beta chain) with its context. Its target is unknown. This specimen belongs to a study of monozygotic twins with inflammatory bowel disease. The CDR3 spans 13 residues. The V gene's germline CDR1 is MNHEY and CDR2 SVGAGI. Findings and limits, study-wide: Whereas healthy co-twins had higher TCRbeta diversity (inverse Simpson), IBD patients had lower diversity. Background noise in patient repertoires may stem from differing immunosuppressive treatments.

TCRdb reprocessed the 5' RACE reads; each CDR3 protein has one entry and no DNA is given. Recorded for this sample: approximately 340,000 distinct CDR3 sequences. The source material was blood. This receptor was obtained from a human donor with ulcerative colitis or Crohn's disease, or a healthy co-twin of an affected twin (not recorded which). The chain has TRBV6-5 and TRBJ2-1. The CDR3 is CASSQSMIPEQFF.